The 25 T cell receptor beta chains presented below share a single source sample, sequenced in a study of cytomegalovirus exposure and HLA in healthy donors. PCR amplification relied on 60 Vbeta primers (plus 13 Jbeta primers). Sequenced by immunoSEQ multiplex PCR; TCRdb stores in-frame clones only, minus some. The sample contains roughly 130,000 clones, under 85% of which appear only once. Material for sequencing was PBMCs. All receptors derive from a man younger than 35 in good health and CMV-seronegative.

The chain links TRBV4-3 to TRBJ2-7, with D perhaps matching TRBD1 (7 bases). Trimming took off 1 base at V and 2 bases at J, with 12 bases between the two ends. Germline values: CDR1 LGHNA, CDR2 YSLEER. The CDR3 has 15 residues. The DNA of the CDR3 is TGCGCCAGCAGCCAAGGGACAGGACTAACCTACGAGCAGTACTTC. This encodes CASSQGTGLTYEQYF.

CDR3 sequence reads: CASSDETSGGNEQFF. The CDR3 bases are TGTGCCAGCAGTGACGAAACTAGCGGGGGCAATGAGCAGTTCTTC. The chain couples TRBV6-4 to TRBJ2-1, with 11 bases aligning to TRBD2. Germline V gene lookup returns CDR1 MRHNA and CDR2 SNTAGT. The CDR3 length is 15 residues. V trimming: 2 bases; J trimming: 6 bases; junction bases outside the gene matches: 3.

The V call is TRBV30, the J call TRBJ1-5; 7 bases agree with TRBD1. The CDR3 covers 13 residues. Trimming took 2 bases from V and 5 from J; bases not matched to a gene: 3. The V gene's germline CDR1 is GTSNPN and CDR2 SVGIG (reference sequence). The DNA for the CDR3 is TGTGCCTGGAGTCACAGGGGTGATCAGCCCCAGCATTTT. Translation gives CAWSHRGDQPQHF.

This chain joins TRBV19 and TRBJ2-7, with a possible D match to TRBD1 (6 bases). Germline V lookup: CDR1 LNHDA, CDR2 SQIVND (reference sequence). Trimming stripped 8 bases from V and 7 bases from J, with 15 bases between. The CDR3 has 12 residues. The CDR3 here is CASGWTAKEQYF. As DNA, the CDR3 is TGTGCCAGTGGCTGGACAGCGAAGGAGCAGTACTTC.

This clone came up many times. The V call is TRBV6-4, the J call TRBJ2-2; TRBD1 agrees at 8 bases. CDR1 is MRHNA and CDR2 is SNTAGT in the germline V gene. CDR3 length: 15 residues. V was clipped by 2 bases and J by 1 base; unmatched bases: 0. CDR3 sequence (DNA): TGTGCCAGCAGTGACGGGACAGGGAACACCGGGGAGCTGTTTTTT. Translating gives CASSDGTGNTGELFF.

In its sample, this clone was seen once. J is TRBJ2-7 and V is TRBV5-1, with D maybe TRBD2 (6 bases). The CDR3 spans 14 residues. Trimming pared 5 bases from V and 1 base from J, leaving 13 bases between. CDR1 and CDR2 (germline): SGHRS, YFSETQ. CDR3 amino acids: CASRTEGKSYEQYF. In nucleotides, the CDR3 is TGCGCCAGCAGGACGGAGGGGAAATCCTACGAGCAGTACTTC.

The genes are TRBV7-9 and TRBJ2-1, with D perhaps matching TRBD1 (5 bases). Germline CDR1 is SEHNR and CDR2 is FQNEAQ (reference sequence). Trimming cost V 3 bases and J 3 bases, with 6 bases left between them. The length of the CDR3 is 13 residues. This CDR3 reads CASSLDNYNEQFF. CDR3 DNA sequence: TGTGCCAGCAGCTTGGACAACTACAATGAGCAGTTCTTC.

CDR3 sequence (DNA): TGTGCCAGCAGCGAACTCGACAGGGGATACACCGGGGAGCTGTTTTTT. It translates to CASSELDRGYTGELFF. The gene calls are TRBV6-1 and TRBJ2-2; 8 nucleotides align to TRBD1. After removal of 6 bases from V and 3 bases from J, the junction contained 9 bases not matched to a gene. Germline CDR1 MNHNS, CDR2 SASEGT. This CDR3 has 16 amino acids.

The chain is built from TRBV2 and TRBJ1-2, with 7 bases matching TRBD1. There are 14 residues in the CDR3. With V trimmed by 10 bases and J by 8 bases, 16 bases remained unmatched. Germline CDR1 SNHLY, CDR2 FYNNEI. This chain's CDR3 is CAILLRDSPSGYTF. The CDR3 DNA follows: TGTGCCATCCTCCTCCGGGACAGCCCTTCGGGCTACACCTTC.

The J gene is TRBJ1-1, the V gene TRBV10-3; D uncertain. The V gene lost 3 bases and the J gene lost 0 bases, with 8 bases spanning the gap. Germline CDR1 and CDR2: ENHRY and SYGVKD. This CDR3 has 14 amino acids. The CDR3 DNA follows: TGTGCCATCAGTGAAGGAGGGTTGAACACTGAAGCTTTCTTT. The encoded protein is CAISEGGLNTEAFF.

The V gene is TRBV9, the J gene TRBJ2-1; 7 nucleotides agree with TRBD2. The germline V gene encodes CDR1 SGDLS and CDR2 YYNGEE. CDR3 length: 15 residues. J gave up 4 bases and V 4 bases, and 8 bases lay outside the gene matches. The CDR3 is CASSILGGGYNEQFF. The CDR3 DNA reads as TGTGCCAGCAGCATATTAGGCGGGGGTTACAATGAGCAGTTCTTC.

DNA for the CDR3: TGTGCCTGTACAGGGGACGAAGGCTCGAACTATGGCTACACCTTC. Its translation is CACTGDEGSNYGYTF. The chain has TRBV30 and TRBJ1-2, with TRBD1 matching over 7 bases. V shed 6 bases, J shed 2 bases, and the junction held 12 bases outside the gene matches. The CDR3 has 15 amino acids. CDR1 is GTSNPN, CDR2 SVGIG, per germline (reference sequence). The complete variable domain, with remaining parts taken from reference TRBV30 and TRBJ1-2, reads SQTIHQWPATLVQPVGSPLSLECTVEGTSNPNLYWYRQAAGRGLQLLFYSVGIGQISSEVPQNLSASRPQDRQFILSSKKLLLSDSGFYLCACTGDEGSNYGYTFGSGTRLTVV.

The genes are TRBV5-1 and TRBJ2-5, with D maybe TRBD1 (6 bases). V lost 4 bases to trimming and J lost 1 base, with 14 bases between them. There are 15 residues in the CDR3. Germline V gives CDR1 SGHRS, CDR2 YFSETQ. CDR3 residues: CASSDLQGFQETQYF. The CDR3 bases are TGCGCCAGCAGCGATTTACAGGGATTCCAAGAGACCCAGTACTTC. The full variable domain, its missing parts supplied by reference TRBV5-1 and TRBJ2-5, is KAGVTQTPRYLIKTRGQQVTLSCSPISGHRSVSWYQQTPGQGLQFLFEYFSETQRNKGNFPGRFSGRQFSNSRSEMNVSTLELGDSALYLCASSDLQGFQETQYFGPGTRLLVL.

V gene TRBV5-6 combines with J gene TRBJ2-2, with 9 bases fitting TRBD1. Germline CDR1 and CDR2: SGHDT and YYEEEE. The J segment lost 2 bases and the V segment lost 4 bases, leaving 9 bases of the junction unmatched. CDR3 length: 17 residues. The CDR3 nucleotides read TGTGCCAGCAGCGGCGGGACAGGGCGCACAAACACCGGGGAGCTGTTTTTT. Translation: CASSGGTGRTNTGELFF. Full variable domain (outside the CDR3, taken from reference TRBV5-6 and TRBJ2-2): DAGVTQSPTHLIKTRGQQVTLRCSPKSGHDTVSWYQQALGQGPQFIFQYYEEEERQRGNFPDRFSGHQFPNYSSELNVNALLLGDSALYLCASSGGTGRTNTGELFFGEGSRLTVL.

The chain uses TRBV30 and TRBJ2-5; 9 nucleotides match TRBD1. There are 15 residues in the CDR3. Germline V gene lookup returns CDR1 GTSNPN and CDR2 SVGIG (reference sequence). J lost 7 bases, V lost 0 bases, and 9 bases had no gene match. The CDR3 DNA sequence: TGTGCCTGGAGTGTACAGGGGGCATTTGTTGGGACCCAGTACTTC. It translates to CAWSVQGAFVGTQYF.

This chain links TRBV27 with TRBJ2-3, with 7 bases identical to TRBD2. CDR3 size: 16 residues. Trimming removed 2 bases from V and 2 bases from J; junction bases left unmatched: 7. CDR1 MNHEY and CDR2 SMNVEV come from the germline V gene (reference sequence). The CDR3: CASSLGGGWVTDTQYF. The CDR3 coding sequence is TGTGCCAGCAGTTTAGGGGGGGGATGGGTCACAGATACGCAGTATTTT.

The chain links TRBV5-4 to TRBJ1-1; TRBD1 matches at 7 bases. Looked up from germline, CDR1 is SGHNT and CDR2 is YYREEE (reference sequence). With V trimmed by 0 bases and J by 5 bases, 7 bases remained unmatched. The CDR3 has 15 amino acids. CDR3 DNA: TGTGCCAGCAGCTTGGAATCGACAGGGAGGACTGAAGCTTTCTTT. Translation gives CASSLESTGRTEAFF.

The rearrangement uses TRBV7-9 and TRBJ1-3; D unclear. The CDR3 runs to 14 residues. The ends were cut back, 3 bases at V and 0 bases at J, with 6 bases in the middle. Germline values: CDR1 SEHNR, CDR2 FQNEAQ (reference sequence). Here the CDR3 reads CASSLLSSGNTIYF. The CDR3 coding sequence is TGTGCCAGCAGCTTGCTGAGCTCTGGAAACACCATATATTTT.

V gene TRBV6-1 combines with J gene TRBJ1-5; 7 bases are a match to TRBD1. The germline V gene has CDR1 MNHNS and CDR2 SASEGT. The CDR3 is made up of 14 amino acids. V lost 7 bases and J lost 6; bases outside the gene matches: 9. The CDR3 spells CASIEQGIGQPQHF. In DNA, the CDR3 is TGTGCCAGCATCGAACAGGGGATTGGTCAGCCCCAGCATTTT.

The genes are TRBV10-1 and TRBJ2-3; D is perhaps TRBD1 (6 bases). The CDR3 spans 24 residues. CDR1 is WNHNN and CDR2 is SYGVQD in the germline V gene (reference sequence). Trimming pared 0 bases from V and 5 bases from J, leaving 39 bases between. The CDR3 region has the DNA TGCGCCAGCAGTGAGTCAGATCAGGGAAGGGACACCAGAAAATCAATACGGATAGGAGATACGCAGTATTTT. Its translation: CASSESDQGRDTRKSIRIGDTQYF.

The chain uses TRBV7-9 and TRBJ1-3; TRBD1 matches at 9 bases. The CDR3 covers 16 residues. The trim removed 7 bases at V and 4 bases at J, leaving 11 bases unmatched. Germline CDR1 is SEHNR and CDR2 is FQNEAQ (reference sequence). CDR3 DNA: TGTGCCAGCACCACACGACAGGGGGTATCCGGAAACACCATATATTTT. Translated, it gives CASTTRQGVSGNTIYF.

This sequence joins TRBV4-1 and TRBJ2-5, with D possibly matching TRBD2 (6 bases). Deletions cut 1 base from V and 1 base from J, with 13 bases between. Germline V gene sequence: CDR1 MGHRA, CDR2 YSYEKL. The CDR3 has 16 residues. CDR3 coding DNA: TGCGCCAGCAGCCAAGGGCGGGGAAGCAGCCAAGAGACCCAGTACTTC. Protein product: CASSQGRGSSQETQYF.

This chain links TRBV13 with TRBJ1-3, with D possibly matching TRBD1 (5 bases). The germline V gene has CDR1 PRHDT and CDR2 FYEKMQ (reference sequence). This CDR3 is built from 17 residues. Trimming took 0 bases from V and 0 from J, leaving 12 bases between them. The CDR3 here is CASSLGFWDFSGNTIYF. In DNA form, the CDR3 reads TGTGCCAGCAGCTTAGGTTTTTGGGACTTCTCTGGAAACACCATATATTTT.

Worth noting for this clone: Other nucleotide sequences from this sample produce the same CDR3. The J gene is TRBJ1-2, the V gene TRBV5-1, with TRBD1 matching over 8 bases. J was trimmed by 0 bases and V by 3 bases; bases with no gene match: 4. The CDR3 has 15 amino acids. CDR1 and CDR2 (germline): SGHRS, YFSETQ. CDR3 residues: CASSWGTGANYGYTF. The CDR3 DNA sequence: TGCGCCAGCAGCTGGGGGACAGGAGCTAACTATGGCTACACCTTC.

J is TRBJ1-1 and V is TRBV30, with TRBD1 as a possible D gene (6 bases). CDR1 is GTSNPN, CDR2 SVGIG, per germline (reference sequence). The germline V and J ends were trimmed by 3 bases and 0 bases, with 8 bases remaining between them. The CDR3 runs to 13 residues. CDR3 DNA sequence: TGTGCCTGGAGCAGGACAGTGAACACTGAAGCTTTCTTT. Residues: CAWSRTVNTEAFF.